This T cell receptor (beta chain) was found in a study of spatial heterogeneity in lung cancer. Study-wide points: Tumoral mutation counts were tracked by counts of expanded intratumoral alpha and beta TCRs.

This sample's time point: sample taken at primary tumor resection. TCRdb recomputed calls from the 5' RACE reads with MiXCR, one row per CDR3 protein. Counted here are about 11,000 distinct CDR3 sequences, roughly 12% occurring once; the ten biggest clones make up about an eighth. The CDR3 loop spans 14 amino acids. CDR1 and CDR2 (germline): LGHDT, YNNKEL (reference sequence). V lost 3 bases to trimming and J lost 4 bases, with 12 bases between them. This clonotype is deemed medium-sized. The target antigen is unknown. V gene TRBV3-1 combines with J gene TRBJ1-2, with D possibly TRBD1 on 5 matching bases. This clonotype originated in a female donor with early-stage non-small cell lung cancer. Sequenced here: lung tumor tissue, sampled at surgery. The CDR3 region is CASSQGPLGYGYTF. CDR3 DNA sequence: TGTGCCAGCAGCCAGGGACCCCTCGGCTATGGCTACACCTTC.